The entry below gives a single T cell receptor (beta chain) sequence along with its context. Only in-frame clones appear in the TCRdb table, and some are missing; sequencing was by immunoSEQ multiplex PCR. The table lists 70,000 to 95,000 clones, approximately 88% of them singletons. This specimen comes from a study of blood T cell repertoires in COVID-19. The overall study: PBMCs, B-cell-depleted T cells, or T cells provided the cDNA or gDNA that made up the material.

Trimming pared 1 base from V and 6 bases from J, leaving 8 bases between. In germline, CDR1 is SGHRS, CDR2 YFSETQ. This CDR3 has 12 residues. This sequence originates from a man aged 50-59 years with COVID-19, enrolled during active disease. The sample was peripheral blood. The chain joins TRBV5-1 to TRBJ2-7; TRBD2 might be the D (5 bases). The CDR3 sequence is CASSLIGVEQYF. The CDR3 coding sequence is TGCGCCAGCAGCTTGATCGGGGTCGAGCAGTACTTC. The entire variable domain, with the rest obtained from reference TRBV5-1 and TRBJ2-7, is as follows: KAGVTQTPRYLIKTRGQQVTLSCSPISGHRSVSWYQQTPGQGLQFLFEYFSETQRNKGNFPGRFSGRQFSNSRSEMNVSTLELGDSALYLCASSLIGVEQYFGPGTRLTVT.